This T cell receptor (beta chain) was profiled in a study of T cells in Graves' hyperthyroidism and ophthalmopathy. This clonotype was seen at least ten times. Its antigen is undetermined. It was RNA transcripts that yielded the amplified TCR beta CDR3 regions. An initial round of RT-PCR targeting the TCR CDR3 relied on the HTBI primer set. Via MiXCR, TCRdb re-called the multiplex PCR reads, giving one row per CDR3 protein. The sample consists of around 390,000 distinct CDR3 sequences, about 14% of them appearing once. The study, taken as a whole, reports: Most expanded thyroid clonotypes above 0.001 recurred in blood. Prediction of ophthalmopathy progression came a median around 6 months pre-onset. By a 13 V-J model, ophthalmopathy was set apart from stable hyperthyroidism.

Germline lookup yields CDR1 SGHRS and CDR2 YFSETQ. Trimming left V 1 base short and J 5 bases short, with 10 bases between. The CDR3 runs to 14 residues. Sequencing was done on a sample of blood. The chain recombines TRBV5-1 with TRBJ1-5; D gene unclear. This clonotype originated in a woman between 25 and 40 years old with Graves' ophthalmopathy. The CDR3 nucleotides read TGCGCCAGCAGCTTGAAATCTGGGGATCAGCCCCAGCATTTT. This translates into CASSLKSGDQPQHF.